This T cell receptor (beta chain) was sequenced in a study of blood T cell repertoires in COVID-19. The germline CDR1 and CDR2 sequences are SGHRS and YFSETQ. The CDR3 length is 15 residues. Libraries were prepared by immunoSEQ multiplex PCR; TCRdb keeps only in-frame clonotypes and omits some of them. The sample has 350,000 to 450,000 clones, about 90% seen once. Followed longitudinally, the Seattle patients had been enrolled during active infection. Points on this clone: Mismatch with germline at one junction end may stem from a read error.

This TCR came from a woman aged 60-70 years with COVID-19, enrolled during active disease. The sequencing sample was made of peripheral blood. The chain couples TRBV5-1 to TRBJ1-5; D might be TRBD1 (6 bases). In DNA form, the CDR3 reads TGCGCCCGCAGCTTGGGGGGGGGCAGCAATCAGCCCCAGCATTTT. Translation gives CARSLGGGSNQPQHF.